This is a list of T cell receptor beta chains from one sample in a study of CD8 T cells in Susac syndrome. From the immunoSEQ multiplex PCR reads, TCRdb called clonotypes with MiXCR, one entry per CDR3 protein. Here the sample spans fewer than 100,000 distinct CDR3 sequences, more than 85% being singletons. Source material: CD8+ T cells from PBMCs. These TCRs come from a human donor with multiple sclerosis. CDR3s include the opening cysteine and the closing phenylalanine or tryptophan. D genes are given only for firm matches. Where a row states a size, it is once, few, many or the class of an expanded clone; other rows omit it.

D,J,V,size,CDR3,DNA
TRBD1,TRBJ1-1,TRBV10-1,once,CASSVFGQDGEAFF,TGCGCCAGCAGTGTGTTCGGACAGGACGGTGAAGCTTTCTTT
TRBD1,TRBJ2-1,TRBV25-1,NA,CASSEYGRDRDFNEQFF,TGTGCCAGCAGTGAATATGGTCGGGACAGGGATTTCAATGAGCAGTTCTTC
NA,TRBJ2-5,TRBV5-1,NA,CASSPGLGGETQYF,TGCGCCAGCAGCCCGGGCCTGGGCGGGGAGACCCAGTACTTC
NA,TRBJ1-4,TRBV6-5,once,CASSPQEREGEKLFF,TGTGCCAGCAGCCCACAGGAGAGGGAAGGTGAAAAACTGTTTTTT
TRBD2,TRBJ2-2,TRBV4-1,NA,CASSQSRTSGRNTGELFF,TGCGCCAGCAGCCAAAGTAGGACTAGCGGGCGTAACACCGGGGAGCTGTTTTTT
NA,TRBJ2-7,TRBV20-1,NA,CSARELGGVTYEQYF,TGCAGTGCTAGAGAACTTGGCGGAGTTACCTACGAGCAGTACTTC
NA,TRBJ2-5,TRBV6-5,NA,CASSYVRGPGLQETQYF,TGTGCCAGCAGTTACGTACGGGGGCCGGGGCTTCAAGAGACCCAGTACTTC
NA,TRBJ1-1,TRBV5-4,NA,CASSLDGAEAFF,TGTGCCAGCAGCTTGGATGGGGCTGAAGCTTTCTTT
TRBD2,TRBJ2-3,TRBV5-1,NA,CASSTPSGGLSTDTQYF,TGCGCCAGCAGCACCCCTAGCGGGGGGCTCTCCACAGATACGCAGTATTTT
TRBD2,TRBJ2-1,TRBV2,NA,CASSEQTSGGSPSYNEQFF,TGTGCCAGCAGTGAACAGACTAGCGGGGGAAGCCCCTCCTACAATGAGCAGTTCTTC
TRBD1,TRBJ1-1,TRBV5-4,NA,CASGWGQGLEAFF,TGTGCCAGCGGGTGGGGACAGGGTCTTGAAGCTTTCTTT
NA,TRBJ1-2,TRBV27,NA,CASSLRGGSQGYTF,TGTGCCAGCAGTTTGAGGGGGGGCAGCCAGGGCTACACCTTC
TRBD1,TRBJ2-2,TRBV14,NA,CASSQDPGTVTGELFF,TGTGCCAGCAGCCAAGATCCCGGGACAGTCACCGGGGAGCTGTTTTTT
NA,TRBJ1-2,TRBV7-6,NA,CASSLEEGTNYGYTF,TGTGCCAGCAGCTTAGAAGAAGGAACTAACTATGGCTACACCTTC
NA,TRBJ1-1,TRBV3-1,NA,CASSQERTFFAFF,TGTGCCAGCAGCCAGGAAAGGACATTTTTTGCTTTCTTT
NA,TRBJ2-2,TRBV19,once,CASSIAGVFGELFF,TGTGCCAGTAGTATAGCGGGAGTATTCGGGGAGCTGTTTTTT
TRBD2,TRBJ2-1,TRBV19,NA,CASMVASGLSSYNEQFF,TGTGCCAGTATGGTGGCTAGCGGGTTGAGCTCCTACAATGAGCAGTTCTTC
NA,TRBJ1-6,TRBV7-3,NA,CASSLTGPGFNSPLHF,TGTGCCAGCAGCTTAACAGGGCCTGGATTTAATTCACCCCTCCACTTT
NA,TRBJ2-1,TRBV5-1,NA,CASSLRAPLDNEQFF,TGCGCCAGCAGCCTCCGGGCCCCATTGGACAATGAGCAGTTCTTC
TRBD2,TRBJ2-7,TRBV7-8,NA,CASSLSSGSSEQYF,TGTGCCAGCAGCTTATCTAGCGGGAGTAGCGAGCAGTACTTC
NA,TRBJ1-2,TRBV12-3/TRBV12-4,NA,CASSTNPNYGYTF,TGTGCCAGCAGTACGAATCCTAACTATGGCTACACCTTC
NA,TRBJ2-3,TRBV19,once,CASSIVPRGAGDTQYF,TGTGCCAGTAGTATAGTCCCCCGGGGGGCAGGGGATACGCAGTATTTT
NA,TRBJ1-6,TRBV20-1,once,CSATRLLRGSPLHF,TGCAGTGCTACTAGACTCCTGCGGGGTTCACCCCTCCACTTT
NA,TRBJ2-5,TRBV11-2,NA,CASSLRAAEETQYF,TGTGCCAGCAGCTTACGGGCGGCGGAAGAGACCCAGTACTTC
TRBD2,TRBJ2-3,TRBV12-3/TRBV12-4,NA,CASSSTSGRLPPDTQYF,TGTGCCAGCAGTTCGACTAGCGGGAGGCTGCCGCCAGATACGCAGTATTTT
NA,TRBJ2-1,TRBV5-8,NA,CASSPPAYNEQFF,TGTGCCAGCAGCCCTCCGGCCTACAATGAGCAGTTCTTC
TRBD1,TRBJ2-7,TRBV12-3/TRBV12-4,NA,CASSPTFDRGPYEQYF,TGTGCCAGCAGTCCAACTTTCGACAGGGGACCCTACGAGCAGTACTTC
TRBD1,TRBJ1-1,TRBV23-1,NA,CASSRDRGRSGTEAFF,TGCGCCAGCAGCCGGGACAGGGGGCGAAGCGGCACTGAAGCTTTCTTT
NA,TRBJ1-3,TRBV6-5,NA,CASSYSGGNTIYF,TGTGCCAGCAGTTACTCAGGGGGAAACACCATATATTTT
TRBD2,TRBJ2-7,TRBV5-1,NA,CASAGDSYEQYF,TGCGCCAGCGCGGGGGATTCCTACGAGCAGTACTTC
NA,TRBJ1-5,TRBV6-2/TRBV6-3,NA,CASSSQAGHQPQHF,TGTGCCAGCAGTTCCCAGGCCGGGCATCAGCCCCAGCATTTT
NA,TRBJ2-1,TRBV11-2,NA,CASSTRGRDYEQFF,TGTGCCAGCAGCACTAGGGGCAGGGACTATGAGCAGTTCTTC
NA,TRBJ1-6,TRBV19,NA,CASSISQGGGSPLHF,TGTGCCAGTAGTATCTCGCAGGGCGGGGGTTCACCCCTCCACTTT
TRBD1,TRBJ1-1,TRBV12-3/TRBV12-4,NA,CASSTWTGVNTEAFF,TGTGCCAGCAGTACCTGGACAGGGGTGAACACTGAAGCTTTCTTT
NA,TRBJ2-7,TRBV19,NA,CASSLGTFSYEQYF,TGTGCCAGTAGCCTCGGGACATTCTCCTACGAGCAGTACTTC
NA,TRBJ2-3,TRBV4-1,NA,CASSLDRPTDTQYF,TGCGCCAGCAGCCTTGACAGGCCCACAGATACGCAGTATTTT
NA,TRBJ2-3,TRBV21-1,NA,CASSKGATGMALQF,TGTGCCAGCAGCAAAGGTGCGACAGGGATGGCCCTCCAGTTT
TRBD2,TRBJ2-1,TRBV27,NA,CASSPSGTAYNEQFF,TGTGCCAGCAGCCCGAGCGGGACTGCCTACAATGAGCAGTTCTTC
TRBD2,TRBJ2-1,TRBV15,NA,CATSRELAGALNEQFF,TGTGCCACCAGCAGAGAACTAGCGGGAGCCCTCAATGAGCAGTTCTTC
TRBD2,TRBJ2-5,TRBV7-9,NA,CASSLAIRTSGEQETQYF,TGTGCCAGCAGCTTAGCGATTCGGACTAGCGGGGAACAAGAGACCCAGTACTTC
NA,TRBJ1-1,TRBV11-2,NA,CASRRAGTTEAFF,TGTGCCAGCAGACGAGCCGGGACCACTGAAGCTTTCTTT
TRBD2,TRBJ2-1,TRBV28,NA,CASSLGLAGLTYNEQFF,TGTGCCAGCAGTTTAGGACTAGCGGGACTTACCTACAATGAGCAGTTCTTC
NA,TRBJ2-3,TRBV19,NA,CASSIVGDFTDTQYF,TGTGCCAGTAGTATAGTAGGGGATTTCACAGATACGCAGTATTTT
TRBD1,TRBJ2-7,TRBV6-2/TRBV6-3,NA,CASSFPATGTYEQYF,TGTGCCAGCAGTTTCCCCGCGACAGGGACCTACGAGCAGTACTTC